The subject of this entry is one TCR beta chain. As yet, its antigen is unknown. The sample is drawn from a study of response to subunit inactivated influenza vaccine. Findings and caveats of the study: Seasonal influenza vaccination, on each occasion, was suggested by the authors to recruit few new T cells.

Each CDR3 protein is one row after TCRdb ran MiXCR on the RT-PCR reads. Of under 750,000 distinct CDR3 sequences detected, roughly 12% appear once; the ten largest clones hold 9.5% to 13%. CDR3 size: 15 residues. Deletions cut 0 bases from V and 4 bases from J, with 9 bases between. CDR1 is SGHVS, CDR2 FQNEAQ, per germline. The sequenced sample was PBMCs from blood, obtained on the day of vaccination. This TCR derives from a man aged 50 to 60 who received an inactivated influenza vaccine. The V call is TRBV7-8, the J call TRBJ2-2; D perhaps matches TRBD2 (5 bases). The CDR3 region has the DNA TGTGCCAGCAGCTTAGCGCGGGTAGCCACCGGGGAGCTGTTTTTT. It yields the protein CASSLARVATGELFF.